What follows describes a single TCR beta chain. V shed 0 bases and J shed 2 bases, with 6 bases lying between them. CDR1 SGHNT and CDR2 YYREEE come from the germline V gene (reference sequence). This CDR3 comprises 15 residues. The data were obtained in a study of blood T cell repertoires in COVID-19. Overall study: PBMCs, B-cell-depleted T cells, or T cells were the source of the cDNA or gDNA that made up the material.

Authors' methods: Amplifying reference gene primers gave estimates of nucleated cell counts. Produced via immunoSEQ multiplex PCR; TCRdb's table is partial and in-frame only. That table furnishes V, J and clone size, whereas the DNA furnished D and trimming. Of nearly 200,000 clones listed, just under 85% are singletons. The specimen was peripheral blood. The chain couples TRBV5-4 to TRBJ1-6, with a weak D call TRBD1 (5 bases). The source is a woman between 70 and 85 years old with active or convalescent COVID-19. The CDR3 DNA reads TGTGCCAGCAGCTTGGGGGGGGCCTATAATTCACCCCTCCACTTT. Translated: CASSLGGAYNSPLHF.